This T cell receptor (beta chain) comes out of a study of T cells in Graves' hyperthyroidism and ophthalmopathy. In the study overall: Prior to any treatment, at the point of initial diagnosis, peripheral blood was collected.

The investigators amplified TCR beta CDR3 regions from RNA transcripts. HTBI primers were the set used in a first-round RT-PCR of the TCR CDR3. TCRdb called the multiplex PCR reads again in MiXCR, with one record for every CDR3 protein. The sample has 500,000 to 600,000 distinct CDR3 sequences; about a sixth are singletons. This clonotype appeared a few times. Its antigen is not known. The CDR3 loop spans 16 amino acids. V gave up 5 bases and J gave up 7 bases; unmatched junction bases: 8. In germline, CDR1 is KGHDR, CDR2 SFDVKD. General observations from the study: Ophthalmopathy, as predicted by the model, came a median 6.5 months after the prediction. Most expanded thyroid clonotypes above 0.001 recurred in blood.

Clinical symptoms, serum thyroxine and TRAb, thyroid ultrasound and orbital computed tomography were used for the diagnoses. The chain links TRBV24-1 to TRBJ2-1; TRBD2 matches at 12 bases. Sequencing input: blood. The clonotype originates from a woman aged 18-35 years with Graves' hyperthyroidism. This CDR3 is CATSAPSGRALNEQFF. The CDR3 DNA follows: TGTGCCACCAGTGCTCCTAGCGGGAGGGCCCTTAATGAGCAGTTCTTC.